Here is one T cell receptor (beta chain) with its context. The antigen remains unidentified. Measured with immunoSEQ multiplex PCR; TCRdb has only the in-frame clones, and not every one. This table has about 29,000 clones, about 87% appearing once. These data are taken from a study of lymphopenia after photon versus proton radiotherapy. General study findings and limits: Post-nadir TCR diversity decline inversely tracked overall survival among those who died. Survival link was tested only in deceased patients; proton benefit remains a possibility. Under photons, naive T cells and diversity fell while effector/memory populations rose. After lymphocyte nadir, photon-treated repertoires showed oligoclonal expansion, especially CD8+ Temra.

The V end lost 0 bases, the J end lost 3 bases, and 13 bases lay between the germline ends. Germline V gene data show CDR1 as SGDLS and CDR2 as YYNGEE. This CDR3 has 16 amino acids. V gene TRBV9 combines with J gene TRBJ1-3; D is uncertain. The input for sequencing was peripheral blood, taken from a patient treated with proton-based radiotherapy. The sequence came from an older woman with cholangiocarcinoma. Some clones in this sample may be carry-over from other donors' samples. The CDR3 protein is CASSVGGTGSGNTIYF. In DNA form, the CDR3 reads TGTGCCAGCAGCGTAGGAGGTACGGGAAGTGGAAACACCATATATTTT.